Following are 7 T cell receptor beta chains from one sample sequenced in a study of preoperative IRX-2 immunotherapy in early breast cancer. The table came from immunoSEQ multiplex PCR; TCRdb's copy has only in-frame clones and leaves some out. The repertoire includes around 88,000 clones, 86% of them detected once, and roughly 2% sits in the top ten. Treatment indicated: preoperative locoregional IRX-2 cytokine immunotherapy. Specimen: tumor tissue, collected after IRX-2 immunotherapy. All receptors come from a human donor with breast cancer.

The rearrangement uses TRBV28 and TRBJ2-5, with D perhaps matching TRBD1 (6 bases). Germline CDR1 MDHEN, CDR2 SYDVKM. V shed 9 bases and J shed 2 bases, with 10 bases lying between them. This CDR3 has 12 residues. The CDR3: CASTGSQETQYF. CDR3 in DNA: TGTGCCAGTACAGGGAGTCAAGAGACCCAGTACTTC.

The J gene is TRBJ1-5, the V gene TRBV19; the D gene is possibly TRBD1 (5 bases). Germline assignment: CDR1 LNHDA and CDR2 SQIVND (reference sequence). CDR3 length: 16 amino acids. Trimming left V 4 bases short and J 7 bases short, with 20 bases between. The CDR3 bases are TGTGCCAGTAGTACAGTCACGGGCCCTCAGGGCCAGCCCCAGCATTTT. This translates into CASSTVTGPQGQPQHF.

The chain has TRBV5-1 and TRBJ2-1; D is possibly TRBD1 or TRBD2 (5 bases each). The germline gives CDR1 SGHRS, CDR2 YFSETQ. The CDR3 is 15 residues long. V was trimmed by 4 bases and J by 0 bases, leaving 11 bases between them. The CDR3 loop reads CASSVGVSSYNEQFF. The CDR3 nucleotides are TGCGCCAGCAGCGTGGGGGTGAGCTCCTACAATGAGCAGTTCTTC.

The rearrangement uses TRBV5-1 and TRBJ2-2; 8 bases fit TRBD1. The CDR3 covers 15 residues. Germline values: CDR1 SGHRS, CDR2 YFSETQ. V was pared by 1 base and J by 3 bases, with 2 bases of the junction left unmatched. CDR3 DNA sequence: TGCGCCAGCAGCTTGAAGACAGGGGACACCGGGGAGCTGTTTTTT. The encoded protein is CASSLKTGDTGELFF. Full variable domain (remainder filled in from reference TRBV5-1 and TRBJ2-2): KAGVTQTPRYLIKTRGQQVTLSCSPISGHRSVSWYQQTPGQGLQFLFEYFSETQRNKGNFPGRFSGRQFSNSRSEMNVSTLELGDSALYLCASSLKTGDTGELFFGEGSRLTVL.

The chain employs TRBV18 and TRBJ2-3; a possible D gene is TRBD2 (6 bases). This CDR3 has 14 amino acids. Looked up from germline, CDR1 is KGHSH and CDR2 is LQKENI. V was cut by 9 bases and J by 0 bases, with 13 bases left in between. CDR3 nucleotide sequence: TGTGCCAGTATTGGGACTCCTAGCACAGATACGCAGTATTTT. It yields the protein CASIGTPSTDTQYF.

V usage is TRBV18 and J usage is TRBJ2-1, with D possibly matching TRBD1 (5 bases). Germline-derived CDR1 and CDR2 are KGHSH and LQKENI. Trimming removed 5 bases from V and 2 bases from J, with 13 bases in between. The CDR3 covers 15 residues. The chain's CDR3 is CASSADSSPYNEQFF. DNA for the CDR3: TGTGCCAGCTCAGCTGACAGCAGCCCCTACAATGAGCAGTTCTTC.

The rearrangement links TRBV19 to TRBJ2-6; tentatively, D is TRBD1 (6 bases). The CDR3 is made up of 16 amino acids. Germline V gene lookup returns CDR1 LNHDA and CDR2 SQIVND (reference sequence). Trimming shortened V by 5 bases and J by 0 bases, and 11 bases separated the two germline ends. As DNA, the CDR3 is TGTGCCAGTAGTGACAGGCGCAGCTCTGGGGCCAACGTCCTGACTTTC. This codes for CASSDRRSSGANVLTF. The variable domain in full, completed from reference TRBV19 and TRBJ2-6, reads DGGITQSPKYLFRKEGQNVTLSCEQNLNHDAMYWYRQDPGQGLRLIYYSQIVNDFQKGDIAEGYSVSREKKESFPLTVTSAQKNPTAFYLCASSDRRSSGANVLTFGAGSRLTVL.